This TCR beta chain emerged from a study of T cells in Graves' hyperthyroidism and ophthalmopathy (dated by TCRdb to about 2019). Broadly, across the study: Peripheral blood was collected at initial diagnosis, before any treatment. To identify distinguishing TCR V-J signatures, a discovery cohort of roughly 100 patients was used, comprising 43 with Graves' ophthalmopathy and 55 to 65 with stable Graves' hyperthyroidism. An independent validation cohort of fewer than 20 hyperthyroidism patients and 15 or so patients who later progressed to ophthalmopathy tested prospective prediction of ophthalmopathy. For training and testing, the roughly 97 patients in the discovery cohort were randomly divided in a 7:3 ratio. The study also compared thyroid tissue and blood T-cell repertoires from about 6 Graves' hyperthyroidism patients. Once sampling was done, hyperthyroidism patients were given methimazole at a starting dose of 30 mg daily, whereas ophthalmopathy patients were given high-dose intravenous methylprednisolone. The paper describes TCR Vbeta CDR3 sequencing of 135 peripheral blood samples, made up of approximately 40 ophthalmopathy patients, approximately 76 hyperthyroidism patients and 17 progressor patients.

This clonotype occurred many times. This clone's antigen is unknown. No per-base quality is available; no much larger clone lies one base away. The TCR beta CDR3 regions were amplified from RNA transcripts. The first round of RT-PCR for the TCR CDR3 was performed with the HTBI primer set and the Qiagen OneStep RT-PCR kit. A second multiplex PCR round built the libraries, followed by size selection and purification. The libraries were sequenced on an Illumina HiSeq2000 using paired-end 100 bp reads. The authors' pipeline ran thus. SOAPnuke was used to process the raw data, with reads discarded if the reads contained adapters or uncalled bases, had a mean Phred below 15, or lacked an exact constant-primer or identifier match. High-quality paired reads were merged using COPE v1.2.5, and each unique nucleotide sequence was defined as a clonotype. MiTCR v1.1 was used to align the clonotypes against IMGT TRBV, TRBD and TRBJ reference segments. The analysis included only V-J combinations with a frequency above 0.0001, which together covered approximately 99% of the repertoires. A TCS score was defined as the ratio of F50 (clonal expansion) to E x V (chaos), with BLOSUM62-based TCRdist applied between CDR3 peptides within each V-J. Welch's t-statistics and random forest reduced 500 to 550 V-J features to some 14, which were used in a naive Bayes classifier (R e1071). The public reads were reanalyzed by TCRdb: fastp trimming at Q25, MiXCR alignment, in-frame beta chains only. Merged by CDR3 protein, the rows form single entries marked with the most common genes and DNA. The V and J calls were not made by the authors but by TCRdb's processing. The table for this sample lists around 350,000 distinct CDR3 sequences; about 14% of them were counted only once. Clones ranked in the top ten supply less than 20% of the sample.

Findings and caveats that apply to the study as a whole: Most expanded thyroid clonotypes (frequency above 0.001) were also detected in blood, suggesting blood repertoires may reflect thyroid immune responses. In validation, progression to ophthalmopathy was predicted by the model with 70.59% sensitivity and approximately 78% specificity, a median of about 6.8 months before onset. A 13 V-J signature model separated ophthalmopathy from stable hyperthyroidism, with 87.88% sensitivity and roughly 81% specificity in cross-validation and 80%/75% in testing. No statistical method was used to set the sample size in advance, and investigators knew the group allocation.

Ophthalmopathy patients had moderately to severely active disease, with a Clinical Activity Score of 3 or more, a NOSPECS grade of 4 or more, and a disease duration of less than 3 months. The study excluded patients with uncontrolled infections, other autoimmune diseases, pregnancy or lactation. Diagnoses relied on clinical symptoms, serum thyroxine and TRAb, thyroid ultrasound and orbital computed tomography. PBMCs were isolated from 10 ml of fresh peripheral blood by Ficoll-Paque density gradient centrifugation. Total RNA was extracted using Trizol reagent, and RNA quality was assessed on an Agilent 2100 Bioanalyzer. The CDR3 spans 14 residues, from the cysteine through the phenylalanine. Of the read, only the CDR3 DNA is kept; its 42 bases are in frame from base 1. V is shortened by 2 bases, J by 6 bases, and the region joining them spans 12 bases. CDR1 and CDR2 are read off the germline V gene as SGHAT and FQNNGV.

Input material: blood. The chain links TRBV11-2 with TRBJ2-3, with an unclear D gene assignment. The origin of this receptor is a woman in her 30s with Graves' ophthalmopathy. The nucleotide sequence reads TGTGCCAGCAGCTTACGTAGCTTAGGGGATACGCAGTATTTT. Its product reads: CASSLRSLGDTQYF.